A single sample gave rise to the 32 T cell receptor beta chains below, sequenced in a study of Graves' ophthalmopathy and Graves' hyperthyroidism. Using RNA transcripts, the TCR beta CDR3 regions were amplified. First-round RT-PCR used HTBI primers; second-round multiplex PCR followed. TCRdb itself ran the multiplex PCR reads through MiXCR, one entry per CDR3 protein. The sample yields just over 600,000 distinct CDR3 sequences, 22% seen once. Sequencing input: peripheral blood. The receptors were sampled from a woman aged 18-30 years with stable Graves' hyperthyroidism. Some clones in this sample may be carry-over from other donors' samples.

This clonotype was recorded a few times. V usage is TRBV30 and J usage is TRBJ1-2, with D unclear. CDR1 and CDR2 (germline): GTSNPN, SVGIG (reference sequence). V shed 2 bases and J shed 5 bases, with 27 bases lying between them. This CDR3 has 18 residues. The CDR3 sequence: CAWSYFGVTGGSQYGYTF. DNA of the CDR3: TGTGCCTGGAGTTACTTTGGCGTCACGGGCGGCTCACAGTATGGCTACACCTTC.

This chain links TRBV9 with TRBJ2-3; 7 positions match TRBD2. Germline lookup yields CDR1 SGDLS and CDR2 YYNGEE. This CDR3 contains 16 residues. Trimming took 1 base from V and 1 from J; bases not matched to a gene: 6. The CDR3: CASSVLASGRTDTQYF. Here the CDR3 DNA reads TGTGCCAGCAGCGTATTGGCTAGCGGCCGCACAGATACGCAGTATTTT.

This clonotype was counted ten times or more. The rearrangement links TRBV12-3 or TRBV12-4 to TRBJ1-2; no firm D call. The CDR3 consists of 13 residues. Trimming left V 2 bases short and J 6 bases short, with 10 bases between. CDR3 bases: TGTGCCAGCAGTTTAAGGCAGGTGCATGGCTACACCTTC. It yields the protein CASSLRQVHGYTF.

This clonotype appeared many times. This chain joins TRBV29-1 and TRBJ1-1; D perhaps matches TRBD1 (6 bases). Between the trimmed V and J ends, which lost 7 bases and 3 bases, there was a span of 15 bases. CDR1 SQVTM and CDR2 ANQGSEA come from the germline V gene. The CDR3 length is 13 residues. In DNA form, the CDR3 reads TGCAGCGCCGCAGGGGCTATCGACACTGAAGCTTTCTTT. This gives the protein CSAAGAIDTEAFF. The full variable domain, rest sourced from reference TRBV29-1 and TRBJ1-1, is SAVISQKPSRDICQRGTSLTIQCQVDSQVTMMFWYRQQPGQSLTLIATANQGSEATYESGFVIDKFPISRPNLTFSTLTVSNMSPEDSSIYLCSAAGAIDTEAFFGQGTRLTVV.

This clonotype was seen at least ten times. The CDR3 DNA is TGTGCCAGCCCCAATCAGCCCCAGCATTTT. It yields the protein CASPNQPQHF. V is TRBV28 and J is TRBJ1-5, with no clear D. Germline loops: CDR1 MDHEN, CDR2 SYDVKM. V dropped 8 bases and J dropped 3 bases, with 2 bases sitting between them. The CDR3 spans 10 residues. Complete variable domain (other parts from reference TRBV28 and TRBJ1-5): DVKVTQSSRYLVKRTGEKVFLECVQDMDHENMFWYRQDPGLGLRLIYFSYDVKMKEKGDIPEGYSVSREKKERFSLILESASTNQTSMYLCASPNQPQHFGDGTRLSIL.

This clonotype showed up many times. This rearrangement joins TRBV5-1 to TRBJ1-1; 8 positions match TRBD1. The V gene end was trimmed by 3 bases and the J gene end by 0 bases; junction bases not matched to a gene: 13. The germline gives CDR1 SGHRS, CDR2 YFSETQ. The CDR3 is 18 residues long. The CDR3 region has the DNA TGCGCCAGCAGCTCTAGCCGGGACAGGTTGGGGATGAACACTGAAGCTTTCTTT. The encoded protein is CASSSSRDRLGMNTEAFF. The full variable domain, rest sourced from reference TRBV5-1 and TRBJ1-1, is KAGVTQTPRYLIKTRGQQVTLSCSPISGHRSVSWYQQTPGQGLQFLFEYFSETQRNKGNFPGRFSGRQFSNSRSEMNVSTLELGDSALYLCASSSSRDRLGMNTEAFFGQGTRLTVV.

Many counts were recorded for this clonotype. The chain recombines TRBV19 with TRBJ1-2, with D possibly matching TRBD1 (5 bases). The germline gives CDR1 LNHDA, CDR2 SQIVND (reference sequence). The V and J ends lost 5 bases and 4 bases respectively, with 11 bases between them. CDR3 length: 13 residues. CDR3 sequence: CASSRPGGYGYTF. The DNA of the CDR3 is TGTGCCAGTAGTCGACCGGGGGGCTATGGCTACACCTTC.

This clonotype was observed many times. This rearrangement joins TRBV15 to TRBJ1-3; 12 bases map to TRBD1. Germline lookup yields CDR1 LNHNV and CDR2 YYDKDF (reference sequence). The CDR3 length is 17 residues. V shed 1 base, J shed 5 bases, and the junction held 6 bases outside the gene matches. The CDR3 bases are TGTGCCACCAGCAGAGGAGGAGGGGACAGGGGGCGAAACACCATATATTTT. This sequence encodes CATSRGGGDRGRNTIYF.

The V call is TRBV6-5, the J call TRBJ2-7; TRBD2 is a possible D gene (5 bases). This CDR3 contains 15 residues. Trimming cost V 2 bases and J 1 base, with 12 bases left between them. CDR1 MNHEY and CDR2 SVGAGI come from the germline V gene. CDR3 bases: TGTGCCAGCAGTTACAATGTGGGAGCTTCCTACGAGCAGTACTTC. Translating it yields CASSYNVGASYEQYF.

V is TRBV19 and J is TRBJ2-2, with 8 bases fitting TRBD1. V lost 7 bases, J lost 6 bases, and 4 bases stayed unmatched. The germline CDR1 and CDR2 sequences are LNHDA and SQIVND (reference sequence). The CDR3 is 13 amino acids. The CDR3 bases are TGTGCCAGTACCCAACAGGGGGCCGGGGAGCTGTTTTTT. As protein: CASTQQGAGELFF.

This clonotype was recorded at least ten times. The chain combines TRBV6-5 with TRBJ2-2, with D maybe TRBD1 (6 bases). This CDR3 contains 15 residues. Trimming shortened V by 10 bases and J by 3 bases, and 18 bases separated the two germline ends. Germline V CDR1 and CDR2: MNHEY, SVGAGI. In DNA form, the CDR3 reads TGTGCCACCATTAGGGGACATCTCGACACCGGGGAGCTGTTTTTT. The encoded protein is CATIRGHLDTGELFF.

The chain combines TRBV5-1 with TRBJ2-1, with TRBD2 matching over 15 bases. The CDR3 length is 16 residues. V shed 4 bases and J 8 bases; nucleotides not matched to a gene: 7. Germline V gene data show CDR1 as SGHRS and CDR2 as YFSETQ. CDR3 coding DNA: TGCGCCAGCAGCCCTGGACTAGCGGGAGGGGGGGATGAGCAGTTCTTC. Its protein is CASSPGLAGGGDEQFF.

V is TRBV30 and J is TRBJ1-1; D not resolved. Trimming stripped 2 bases from V and 2 bases from J, with 9 bases between. The germline V gene has CDR1 GTSNPN and CDR2 SVGIG (reference sequence). CDR3 length equals 13 residues. The CDR3 DNA sequence: TGTGCCTGGAGTAAGGTTCCTAACACTGAAGCTTTCTTT. It translates to CAWSKVPNTEAFF.

Concerning this clonotype: The junction and the germline gene differ at one end; a read error may be behind it. This chain uses TRBV27 with TRBJ1-1; D remains ambiguous. CDR3 length: 13 amino acids. The germline CDR1 and CDR2 sequences are MNHEY and SMNVEV (reference sequence). CDR3 sequence: CVSSSRPGAEAFF. CDR3 DNA sequence: TGTGTCAGCAGTTCACGACCCGGGGCTGAAGCTTTCTTT.

This clonotype was counted at least ten times. The chain links TRBV29-1 to TRBJ2-7; 9 positions match TRBD2. CDR1 and CDR2 (germline): SQVTM, ANQGSEA. V lost 6 bases to trimming and J lost 2 bases; unmatched junction nucleotides: 8. This CDR3 region has 14 residues. The CDR3 bases are TGCAGCGTCGGGGGACTAGCTGCCACCTACGAGCAGTACTTC. Amino acids: CSVGGLAATYEQYF.

This clonotype was seen repeatedly, ten times or more. The V call is TRBV6-1, the J call TRBJ1-1, with unresolved D. V was trimmed by 7 bases and J by 0 bases, leaving 9 bases between them. This CDR3 comprises 13 residues. From germline, CDR1 is MNHNS and CDR2 SASEGT. The CDR3 DNA reads TGTGCCAGCAAAGGTCTCGTGAACACTGAAGCTTTCTTT. Protein sequence: CASKGLVNTEAFF.

The chain employs TRBV6-1 and TRBJ1-6, with no clear D. Germline values: CDR1 MNHNS, CDR2 SASEGT. This CDR3 contains 15 residues. Trimming left V 3 bases short and J 6 bases short, with 12 bases between. The CDR3 loop reads CASSDPPDGNSPLHF. CDR3 DNA sequence: TGTGCCAGCAGTGACCCGCCGGACGGTAATTCACCCCTCCACTTT.

At least ten counts were recorded for this clonotype. The chain couples TRBV5-1 to TRBJ1-1; possibly TRBD1 for D (5 bases). The germline V and J ends were trimmed by 4 bases and 4 bases, with 17 bases remaining between them. The germline gives CDR1 SGHRS, CDR2 YFSETQ. The CDR3 consists of 15 residues. CDR3 sequence: CASSGVRGVGTEAFF. The CDR3 DNA reads as TGCGCCAGCAGCGGAGTGAGGGGAGTCGGCACTGAAGCTTTCTTT. Full variable domain (rest looked up from reference TRBV5-1 and TRBJ1-1): KAGVTQTPRYLIKTRGQQVTLSCSPISGHRSVSWYQQTPGQGLQFLFEYFSETQRNKGNFPGRFSGRQFSNSRSEMNVSTLELGDSALYLCASSGVRGVGTEAFFGQGTRLTVV.

The V call is TRBV11-2, the J call TRBJ2-5; perhaps TRBD1 as D (5 bases). The V and J ends lost 3 bases and 5 bases respectively, with 19 bases between them. Looked up from germline, CDR1 is SGHAT and CDR2 is FQNNGV. The CDR3 runs to 16 residues. DNA for the CDR3: TGTGCCAGCAGCTTGCGCACCCGACAGTATGAGGAGACCCAGTACTTC. This codes for CASSLRTRQYEETQYF.

The V gene is TRBV3-1, the J gene TRBJ1-1; TRBD1 might be the D (6 bases). CDR1 and CDR2 from the germline V gene are LGHDT and YNNKEL (reference sequence). The CDR3 length is 14 residues. The V end was cut by 6 bases, the J end by 1 base, with 12 bases between. The CDR3 bases are TGTGCCAGCAGGGAAACAGGGACGAACACTGAAGCTTTCTTT. This sequence encodes CASRETGTNTEAFF.

The table lists this clonotype with many counts. The chain combines TRBV7-2 with TRBJ2-5; D is ambiguous. V was shortened by 4 bases and J by 5 bases, with 8 bases between the two germline ends. Germline-derived CDR1 and CDR2 are SGHTA and FQGNSA. The CDR3 is 12 amino acids. CDR3 DNA: TGTGCCAGCAGCTCCCCCCCCGAGACCCAGTACTTC. Encoded protein: CASSSPPETQYF. Complete variable domain (other parts from reference TRBV7-2 and TRBJ2-5): GAGVSQSPSNKVTEKGKDVELRCDPISGHTALYWYRQSLGQGLEFLIYFQGNSAPDKSGLPSDRFSAERTGGSVSTLTIQRTQQEDSAVYLCASSSPPETQYFGPGTRLLVL.

The chain carries TRBV20-1 and TRBJ2-7; D is unresolved. The V end was cut by 1 base, the J end by 3 bases, with 10 bases between. The CDR3 has 13 residues. CDR1 is DFQATT, CDR2 SNEGSKA, per germline (reference sequence). The CDR3 DNA follows: TGCAGTGCTAGAGGAGACGTCTTCTACGAGCAGTACTTC. This sequence encodes CSARGDVFYEQYF.

This clonotype was seen a handful of times. The chain combines TRBV27 with TRBJ1-5, with D unclear. V dropped 6 bases and J dropped 0 bases, with 18 bases sitting between them. Germline CDR1 is MNHEY and CDR2 is SMNVEV (reference sequence). This CDR3 contains 17 residues. CDR3 DNA sequence: TGTGCCAGCAGCTCCTTGGGGAGGCCTCGTAGCAATCAGCCCCAGCATTTT. It translates to CASSSLGRPRSNQPQHF.

J is TRBJ2-7 and V is TRBV12-3 or TRBV12-4; TRBD1 agrees at 9 bases. V gave up 4 bases and J gave up 3 bases; unmatched junction bases: 7. The CDR3 consists of 15 residues. The CDR3 sequence: CASSSSGTGFYEQYV. The CDR3 nucleotides are TGTGCCAGCAGTTCCTCCGGGACAGGGTTCTACGAGCAGTACGTC.

This clonotype was picked up many times. The chain joins TRBV7-3 to TRBJ1-2; D is perhaps TRBD1 (6 bases). Trimming shortened V by 5 bases and J by 6 bases, and 13 bases separated the two germline ends. The germline gives CDR1 SGHTA, CDR2 FQGTGA. The length of the CDR3 is 13 residues. CDR3 DNA: TGTGCCAGCAGCGAGCAGGGGATGGATGGCTACACCTTC. Translated, it gives CASSEQGMDGYTF.

Concerning this clonotype itself: Germline and junction disagree at one end, which may indicate a read error. The V and J genes are TRBV28 and TRBJ2-5, with TRBD1 matching over 8 bases. This CDR3 contains 16 residues. Looked up from germline, CDR1 is MDHEN and CDR2 is SYDVKM. CDR3 coding DNA: TGTGCCAGCAGTTTATCCGCGACAGGGGCTCGGGAGACCGAGTACTTC. Translating gives CASSLSATGARETEYF.

This clonotype was found a few times. The CDR3 DNA reads as TGTGCCAGCAGCTCTTTCTGGGGGGACACTGAAGCTTTCTTT. Residues: CASSSFWGDTEAFF. V usage is TRBV11-2 and J usage is TRBJ1-1; D is perhaps TRBD1 (5 bases). The V gene's germline CDR1 is SGHAT and CDR2 FQNNGV. The CDR3 spans 14 residues. The V end lost 4 bases, the J end lost 3 bases, and 12 bases lay between the germline ends.

The chain has TRBV12-3 or TRBV12-4 and TRBJ1-1, with 8 bases matching TRBD1. V trimming: 6 bases; J trimming: 5 bases; junction bases outside the gene matches: 5. CDR3 size: 13 residues. The CDR3 DNA follows: TGTGCCAGCAGACCTAGACAGGGGACTGAAGCTTTCTTT. Protein product: CASRPRQGTEAFF.

V gene TRBV2 combines with J gene TRBJ2-3, with TRBD2 matching 8 bases. The CDR3 runs to 16 residues. Germline V gene sequence: CDR1 SNHLY, CDR2 FYNNEI. The junction had 4 bases not matched to a gene; V was cut back by 2 bases and J by 0 bases. CDR3 coding DNA: TGTGCCAGCAGTGAACGGGCGGGGGGAAGCACAGATACGCAGTATTTT. This translates into CASSERAGGSTDTQYF. Full variable domain (missing parts from reference TRBV2 and TRBJ2-3): EPEVTQTPSHQVTQMGQEVILRCVPISNHLYFYWYRQILGQKVEFLVSFYNNEISEKSEIFDDQFSVERPDGSNFTLKIRSTKLEDSAMYFCASSERAGGSTDTQYFGPGTRLTVL.

About this clonotype itself: One base away lies a much larger clone, so this may be a sequencing read error. The chain carries TRBV12-3 or TRBV12-4 and TRBJ2-4; the D gene is possibly TRBD1 (5 bases). The CDR3 length is 17 residues. CDR3 bases: TGTGCCAGCAATACTAACGGCCCCCAATGGGGCAAAGACATTCAGTACTTC. Amino acids: CASNTNGPQWGKDIQYF.

This clonotype has ten or more counts. This chain connects TRBV28 to TRBJ2-7; no definite D call. The CDR3 runs to 13 residues. Per the germline V gene, CDR1 is MDHEN and CDR2 is SYDVKM. V was cut by 5 bases and J by 2 bases, with 10 bases left in between. The CDR3 loop reads CASSADLTYEQYF. CDR3 bases: TGTGCCAGCAGTGCCGACCTTACCTACGAGCAGTACTTC.

This clonotype occurred many times. The chain is built from TRBV28 and TRBJ2-5; 8 bases align to TRBD2. The V segment lost 6 bases and the J segment 5 bases; nucleotides outside the gene matches: 11. Germline assignment: CDR1 MDHEN and CDR2 SYDVKM. CDR3 size: 15 residues. The CDR3 bases are TGTGCCAGCAGCCCGGGCGGGGGGCGCAGGGAGACCCAGTACTTC. Translating gives CASSPGGGRRETQYF.